This record looks at one T cell receptor beta chain sequence and its context. The sample comes from a study of control samples from healthy donors and cancer patients. Some clones are missing from TCRdb's copy, which holds only in-frame ones; the method was immunoSEQ multiplex PCR. The table records around 150,000 clones, 96% of them present only once. This CDR3 has 17 residues. Trimming cost V 2 bases and J 2 bases; bases outside gene matches: 8. CDR1 is MRHNA and CDR2 is SNTAGT in the germline V gene. The chain employs TRBV6-4 and TRBJ2-7; 11 nucleotides line up with TRBD2. Sequenced: blood. The TCR comes from a woman younger than 45 in good health. The DNA for the CDR3 is TGTGCCAGCAGTGACCGGACCCTAGCGGGGGGCACCTACGAGCAGTACTTC. This encodes CASSDRTLAGGTYEQYF.